A selection of T cell receptor beta chains follows, all from one sample in a study of read filtering for tumor transcriptome and immune sequencing. Using its own MiXCR run on the reads, TCRdb lists one record per CDR3 protein. The repertoire holds approximately 90,000 distinct CDR3 sequences, with about a fifth as singletons. The sample was a population of CD138-negative cells sorted from bone marrow. The receptors shown here come from a donor at least 40 years old with multiple myeloma. Both conserved end residues are trimmed from each CDR3.

V gene,J gene,CDR3 protein
TRBV20-1,TRBJ1-5,SAWDRGSQH
TRBV28,TRBJ1-5,ASSPGGTGHPQH
TRBV19,TRBJ2-2,ASSPLAGYSGELF
TRBV5-1,TRBJ2-2,ASSQLLDRDTGELF
TRBV4-1,TRBJ2-1,ASSQVIQGASYNEQF
TRBV6-2/TRBV6-3,TRBJ1-1,ASKDRVTEAF
TRBV7-8,TRBJ2-3,ASSRDHANTDTQY
TRBV10-3,TRBJ2-1,ATRLAGGSNEQF
TRBV20-1,TRBJ2-4,SASEQRLAKNIQY
TRBV12-3/TRBV12-4,TRBJ1-1,ASSFGGDLNTEAF
TRBV29-1,TRBJ2-5,SVLTTGKEETQY
TRBV3-1,TRBJ2-6,ASSHPPDRYSSGANVLT
TRBV5-1,TRBJ2-7,ASREHSGTGTYEQY
TRBV3-1,TRBJ2-3,ASRTQGAGTQY
TRBV5-1,TRBJ1-1,ASSLDRVDTEAF
TRBV6-1,TRBJ2-5,ATRQELYQETQY
TRBV6-6,TRBJ1-1,ASSYTEAF
TRBV7-3,TRBJ2-1,ASSDTGTGGNEQF
TRBV28,TRBJ1-5,ASSFSGGINQPQH
TRBV5-5,TRBJ1-4,ASSQSLRETNEKLF